The 18 T cell receptor beta chains presented below share a single source sample, sequenced in a study. MiXCR, run by TCRdb on the 5' RACE reads, gives a single entry per CDR3 protein. Of 13,000 or so distinct CDR3 sequences listed, about 22% are singletons. Sequences were obtained from naive CD4+ T cells sorted from blood. Documented subset: naive CD4+ T cells, CD4+CD45RA+CD25-. Receptors originate from a female donor with breast cancer.

This chain uses TRBV12-3 or TRBV12-4 with TRBJ1-5; possibly TRBD1 for D (6 bases). The CDR3 is 13 residues long. V was pared by 3 bases and J by 6 bases, with 9 bases between. CDR3 protein: CASSLGHGQPQHF. For the CDR3, the DNA is TGTGCCAGCAGTTTGGGACACGGTCAGCCCCAGCATTTT.

The chain couples TRBV20-1 to TRBJ2-5; a weak D match, TRBD1 (6 bases). The germline CDR1 and CDR2 sequences are DFQATT and SNEGSKA (reference sequence). V was pared by 6 bases and J by 0 bases, with 17 bases between. The CDR3 totals 15 residues. In DNA, the CDR3 is TGCAGTGCCCTCAGGGGTAATTGGTACCAAGAGACCCAGTACTTC. It encodes CSALRGNWYQETQYF.

Worth noting for this clonotype: The conserved closing phenylalanine or tryptophan is absent in this CDR3, likely reflecting a read error. The DNA is left out, because the CDR3 cannot be placed on it with certainty; the CDR3 is given as TCRdb lists it. This chain joins TRBV12-3 or TRBV12-4 and TRBJ1-1; TRBD1, as called in the table, went unchecked against the DNA. The CDR3 spans 13 amino acids, including both terminal residues. CDR3: CASRPRDRVKASC.

This clonotype is deemed medium-sized. The V gene is TRBV9, the J gene TRBJ2-1, with a tentative D call TRBD1 (6 bases). V lost 4 bases and J lost 3, with 11 bases in between. CDR1 SGDLS and CDR2 YYNGEE come from the germline V gene. The CDR3 is 14 amino acids. The CDR3 DNA reads TGTGCCAGCAGCTCCAGGGGCAGCTACAATGAGCAGTTCTTC. This encodes CASSSRGSYNEQFF.

As for this clonotype: This may arise from a read error, as a much more abundant clone is one base away. J is TRBJ2-7 and V is TRBV7-2; TRBD2 might be the D (5 bases). CDR1 and CDR2 from the germline V gene are SGHTA and FQGNSA. CDR3 size: 13 residues. Trimming stripped 5 bases from V and 3 bases from J, with 11 bases between. The CDR3 spells CASSASLGYEQYF. CDR3 sequence (DNA): TGTGCCAGCAGCGCTAGCTTAGGCTACGAGCAGTACTTC. Together with reference TRBV7-2 and TRBJ2-7, the CDR3 gives the full variable domain: GAGVSQSPSNKVTEKGKDVELRCDPISGHTALYWYRQSLGQGLEFLIYFQGNSAPDKSGLPSDRFSAERTGGSVSTLTIQRTQQEDSAVYLCASSASLGYEQYFGPGTRLTVT.

Sample share makes this clonotype medium-sized (0.01 to 0.1%). The rearrangement uses TRBV5-1 and TRBJ2-1; 16 nucleotides line up with TRBD2. CDR1 is SGHRS and CDR2 is YFSETQ in the germline V gene. V dropped 4 bases and J dropped 9; count of bases not matched to a gene: 10. There are 17 residues in the CDR3. The chain's CDR3 is CASSPDGTSGRVGEQFF. CDR3 DNA sequence: TGCGCCAGCAGCCCCGACGGGACTAGCGGGAGGGTCGGTGAGCAGTTCTTC.

By proportion, this clonotype is medium-sized. Written as DNA, the CDR3 is TGTGCCAGCAGCGTAGAGGGGGCGAGCAATCAGCCCCAGCATTTT. This gives the protein CASSVEGASNQPQHF. The chain is built from TRBV9 and TRBJ1-5; 7 bases agree with TRBD1. The CDR3 length is 15 residues. Germline CDR1 and CDR2: SGDLS and YYNGEE. Trimming cost V 0 bases and J 1 base; bases outside gene matches: 1.

This clonotype was detected many times. The chain has TRBV24-1 and TRBJ2-1; 11 bases agree with TRBD2. V shed 4 bases and J 4 bases; nucleotides not matched to a gene: 8. The CDR3 contains 17 residues. The germline CDR1 and CDR2 sequences are KGHDR and SFDVKD. The CDR3 DNA is TGTGCCACCAGTGACTCAGGTAGACTAGCGGGATACAATGAGCAGTTCTTC. This gives the protein CATSDSGRLAGYNEQFF.

By frequency in the sample, this clonotype is medium-sized. The V call is TRBV11-2, the J call TRBJ1-2; D possibly corresponds to TRBD1 (5 bases). Germline CDR1 is SGHAT and CDR2 is FQNNGV. V was pared by 5 bases and J by 8 bases, with 15 bases between. The CDR3 runs 13 residues. The CDR3 DNA follows: TGTGCCAGCAGCAGCGGGACCCCGGGGGGCTACACCTTC. Amino acids: CASSSGTPGGYTF.

This clonotype has ten or more counts. Because the CDR3 is missing its conserved closing phenylalanine or tryptophan, this is likely a read error. V usage is TRBV9 and J usage is TRBJ2-1; 10 bases align to TRBD2. Trimming took 3 bases from V and 7 from J; bases not matched to a gene: 4. Germline values: CDR1 SGDLS, CDR2 YYNGEE. The CDR3 totals 14 residues. In DNA form, the CDR3 reads TGTGCCAGCAGCGCCAGCGGGAGGGGAAATGAGCAGTTCCTC. Residues: CASSASGRGNEQFL.

Remarks on this clonotype: With a much larger clone just one base away, this may be a read error. V gene TRBV12-3 or TRBV12-4 combines with J gene TRBJ1-4; D gene ambiguous. The CDR3 extends over 14 amino acids. V lost 5 bases and J 8 bases, leaving 15 bases between the germline ends. CDR3 sequence (DNA): TGTGCCAGCAGTCGGCTGGGGAATTACGAAAAACTGTTTTTT. It specifies CASSRLGNYEKLFF.

This clonotype was counted between two and nine times. The chain links TRBV24-1 to TRBJ2-2, with 10 bases identical to TRBD2. After removal of 4 bases from V and 1 base from J, the junction contained 2 bases not matched to a gene. This CDR3 has 16 residues. CDR1 and CDR2 from the germline V gene are KGHDR and SFDVKD. Here the CDR3 reads CATSEWTSGNTGELFF. In DNA, the CDR3 is TGTGCCACCAGTGAGTGGACTAGCGGGAACACCGGGGAGCTGTTTTTT.

This clonotype was picked up many times. The V and J genes are TRBV30 and TRBJ1-1; D is undetermined. This CDR3 is built from 14 residues. Looked up from germline, CDR1 is GTSNPN and CDR2 is SVGIG (reference sequence). V lost 3 bases, J lost 6 bases, and 17 bases lay in between. CDR3 region: CAWSQTFGKSEAFF. The CDR3 DNA reads as TGTGCCTGGAGCCAAACCTTCGGGAAGTCTGAAGCTTTCTTT.

This clonotype was recorded many times. The CDR3 coding sequence is TGCGCCAGCAGCCAAGGGGACAGAGCTTACGAGCAGTACTTC. Protein product: CASSQGDRAYEQYF. The genes are TRBV4-1 and TRBJ2-7; 7 bases are shared with TRBD1. Germline loops: CDR1 MGHRA, CDR2 YSYEKL. There are 14 residues in the CDR3. Trimming removed 1 base from V and 4 bases from J; junction bases left unmatched: 4.

This clonotype is a singleton in its sample. A junction end diverges from the germline sequence, so it may reflect a read error. V is TRBV3-1 and J is TRBJ2-1; 10 bases match TRBD2. Germline values: CDR1 LGHDT, CDR2 YNNKEL (reference sequence). The CDR3 consists of 18 residues. The CDR3 sequence is CASSQDETSGFTYNGQFF. The CDR3 DNA reads as TGTGCCAGCAGCCAAGATGAGACTAGCGGGTTTACGTACAATGGGCAGTTCTTC.

The gene calls are TRBV24-1 and TRBJ2-1; 8 bases line up with TRBD2. CDR1 is KGHDR and CDR2 is SFDVKD in the germline V gene. The trim removed 4 bases at V and 4 bases at J, leaving 11 bases unmatched. The CDR3 contains 17 residues. The CDR3 spells CATSDSGRLARYNEQFF. The CDR3 DNA reads TGTGCCACCAGTGACTCAGGTAGACTAGCGAGATACAATGAGCAGTTCTTC.

Ten or more counts support this clonotype. V usage is TRBV7-9 and J usage is TRBJ1-1; D is unresolved. Germline loops: CDR1 SEHNR, CDR2 FQNEAQ (reference sequence). V lost 5 bases and J 1 base, leaving 14 bases between the germline ends. The CDR3 contains 15 residues. The CDR3 loop is CASSLRGDTNTEAFF. The CDR3 nucleotides read TGTGCCAGCAGCCTACGTGGAGACACGAACACTGAAGCTTTCTTT.

This clonotype is termed medium-sized. The rearrangement links TRBV25-1 to TRBJ1-1; D is ambiguous. The germline V and J ends were trimmed by 3 bases and 1 base, with 9 bases remaining between them. CDR1 is MGHDK, CDR2 SYGVNS, per germline. The CDR3 extends over 14 amino acids. The CDR3 DNA is TGTGCCAGCAGTGATCGGGGAGGGAACACTGAAGCTTTCTTT. Its protein is CASSDRGGNTEAFF.